This record covers a single T cell receptor (beta chain). It has no known antigen specificity. The input lacks base qualities; no much larger clone sits a single base away. The data derive from a study of regulatory T cells in long-lasting Graves disease (dated by TCRdb to the early 2020s). A note on the overall study: To count as having persistent Graves' disease, a patient had to have received antithyroid drug treatment for over 5 years with TSH receptor autoantibodies remaining persistently positive. TCR sequencing covered roughly 13 persistent and 20 newly diagnosed Graves' disease patients, 33 samples in total. Antithyroid drugs had been taken for about 10.3 years on average by persistent Graves' disease patients in the clinical cohort. The study took place in China and was registered as a clinical trial. Patients with persistent Graves' disease were compared with patients with newly diagnosed Graves' disease using TCR sequencing and RNA sequencing of peripheral blood. Here is what the overall study found, with its caveats: Persistent Graves' disease patients showed lower TCR Shannon entropy and fewer highly expanded clones than newly diagnosed patients, suggesting clonal expansion. Persistent disease showed preferential use of TRBV28, TRBJ1-2 and TRBJ2-5, whereas newly diagnosed disease favored TRBV20-1 and TRBJ2-1. Only peripheral blood was studied, because thyroid tissue, the primary lesion, was inaccessible. Sequencing and analysis were limited to the TCR beta chain. The authors noted that the small sample size was a limitation that may lower accuracy. Patients with persistent disease shared more public clonotypes (around 2,700) than newly diagnosed patients did (around 980).

CDR1 DFQATT and CDR2 SNEGSKA were looked up in the germline V gene (reference sequence). V has 3 bases trimmed and J has 0 bases trimmed; junction bases matching no gene number 5. Counted from cysteine to phenylalanine, this CDR3 has 16 amino acids. The kept DNA is CDR3 alone, 48 bases in frame from the first base. The library was made by multiplex PCR. The listed sequencing device is Illumina HiSeq 4000. CDR3 regions were amplified by Arm-PCR with iRepertoire HTBI primers to construct TCR beta libraries. Gel purification was performed on PCR products prior to sequencing. Per the authors' processing: A total of 62 TRBV and some 15 TRBJ segments were identified across samples and were used for gene usage analysis of CDR3 amino acid clonotypes. Filtered high-quality paired reads were merged into contigs using COPE and FqMerger. BLAST was used to align contigs to IMGT TRBV, TRBD and TRBJ reference genes, and CDR3 was defined according to IMGT. Any clonotype with a frequency above 0.1% was counted as a highly expanded clone. Shannon entropy served as the measure of repertoire diversity, while the Gini coefficient captured V-J evenness. Clonotypes shared by more than one individual were considered public. TCRdb reprocessed the public reads (quality trimming at Q25 with fastp, clone calling with MiXCR) and kept in-frame beta chains. Under each unique CDR3 protein, matching rows form one entry showing the most common genes and DNA. These V and J calls originate from TCRdb's pipeline instead of the authors' own analysis. This sample holds roughly 450,000 distinct CDR3 sequences; about a fifth were observed only once. The ten biggest clones cover less than 9% of the sample.

Interpreted using the paper, the time point label stands for: persistent/refractory GD, antithyroid drugs over 5 years with positive TRAb. For both TCR sequencing and RNA sequencing, RNA was extracted from PBMCs in TRIzol. Graves' disease was diagnosed according to American Thyroid Association guidelines. The patients came from an endocrinology department in Xi'an, China. Each patient gave approximately 10 milliliters of peripheral blood, collected in an EDTA anticoagulant tube. Ficoll Paque Plus density gradient separation was used to isolate PBMCs, and no further T cell sorting was done. RNA quality was checked with an Agilent 2100 Bioanalyzer and agarose gel, and concentration with a NanoDrop 2000.

This sequence was found in a female donor with Graves disease. The chain is assembled from TRBV20-1 and TRBJ2-3, with 11 central nucleotides matching TRBD2. The sequencing here drew on peripheral blood mononuclear cells (PBMCs), taken when the disease was refractory, from a patient treated with antithyroid drugs. Read as DNA, the sequence is TGCAGTGCTAGTAGGACTAGCGGGTCTAGCACAGATACGCAGTATTTT. Translated, it reads CSASRTSGSSTDTQYF.